Sequencing of this T cell receptor beta chain was carried out in a study of cytotoxic CD8 clonotypes in ibrutinib-treated CLL. This CDR3 has 13 amino acids. Germline lookup yields CDR1 SGHVS and CDR2 FNYEAQ. V was trimmed by 2 bases and J by 3 bases, leaving 7 bases between them. The table came from immunoSEQ multiplex PCR; TCRdb's copy has only in-frame clones and leaves some out. The sample records about 130,000 clones, 79% being singletons. This receptor was obtained from a human donor with chronic lymphocytic leukemia. The specimen was PBMCs, collected after 12 months of ibrutinib treatment. The chain couples TRBV7-6 to TRBJ1-1; tentatively, D is TRBD1 (5 bases). CDR3: CASSLLGDTEAFF. CDR3 DNA: TGTGCCAGCAGCTTACTGGGGGACACTGAAGCTTTCTTT.